Reported below is one TCR beta chain. These data originate in a study of T-cell reconstitution after alpha-beta-depleted transplantation in children. CDR3 length: 15 residues. CDR1 is SNHLY and CDR2 is FYNNEI in the germline V gene. Deletions cut 6 bases from V and 8 bases from J, with 20 bases between. Unique molecular identifiers were used to barcode this TCRbeta library. MiXCR, applied by TCRdb to the PCR reads, yields one record per CDR3 protein. Among 300,000 to 400,000 distinct CDR3 sequences listed, roughly 15% were seen once. V gene TRBV2 combines with J gene TRBJ2-1; TRBD1 might be the D (6 bases). The input for sequencing was PBMCs, mostly from graft donor cells, taken 360 days after TCRalphabeta/CD19-depleted stem cell transplant. The TCR originated in a male patient aged 2-15 years who had a stem cell transplant for acute lymphoblastic leukemia, so the T cells may come from the graft donor. The CDR3, as DNA: TGTGCCAGCAGGCTCACACCCACAGGGAGCGATGAGCAGTTCTTC. Translated: CASRLTPTGSDEQFF.